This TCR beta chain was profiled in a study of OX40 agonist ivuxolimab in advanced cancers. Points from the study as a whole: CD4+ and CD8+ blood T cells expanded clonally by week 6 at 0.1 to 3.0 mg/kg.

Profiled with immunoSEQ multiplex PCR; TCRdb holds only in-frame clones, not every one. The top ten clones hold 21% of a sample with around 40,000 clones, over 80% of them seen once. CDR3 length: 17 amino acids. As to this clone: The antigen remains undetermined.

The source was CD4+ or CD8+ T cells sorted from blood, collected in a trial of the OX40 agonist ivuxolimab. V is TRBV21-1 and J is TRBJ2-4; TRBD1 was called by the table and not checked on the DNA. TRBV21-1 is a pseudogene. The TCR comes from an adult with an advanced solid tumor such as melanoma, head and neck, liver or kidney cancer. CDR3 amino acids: CASSKGPRGRDKNIQYF. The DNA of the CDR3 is TGTGCCAGCAGCAAAGGCCCCAGGGGGCGAGATAAAAACATTCAGTACTTC.